Shown below are 30 T cell receptor beta chains from a single sample sequenced in a study of neurological immune-mediated disorders (dated 2019 in TCRdb). Receptor amplification or capture employed 5' RACE. The sequencing machine was an Illumina HiSeq 2500. Through fastp at Q25 and MiXCR, TCRdb rebuilt clones from the public reads, retaining in-frame beta chains. Merged by CDR3 protein, the rows form single entries marked with the most common genes and DNA. The sample contains about 69,000 distinct CDR3 sequences, approximately 4.1% of them found a single time. The biggest ten clones account for 1% to 1.5% of the sample. The specimen was PBMCs. The receptor set was obtained from a man aged 25-40 years with multiple sclerosis.

This clonotype was seen ten or more times. The V and J genes are TRBV5-1 and TRBJ2-5, with D perhaps given as TRBD1 or TRBD2 (6 bases each). V was clipped by 2 bases and J by 5 bases, with 13 bases between them. The CDR3 length is 14 residues. CDR1 is SGHRS, CDR2 YFSETQ, per germline. As DNA, the CDR3 is TGCGCCAGCAGCTTTTACGGGGGCATGGAGACCCAGTACTTC. It is translated as CASSFYGGMETQYF.

This clonotype was detected ten times or more. This chain connects TRBV11-2 to TRBJ2-1, with TRBD2 as a possible D gene (6 bases). This CDR3 spans 14 amino acids. Germline V gene data show CDR1 as SGHAT and CDR2 as FQNNGV. The ends were cut back, 4 bases at V and 4 bases at J, with 11 bases in the middle. The CDR3 coding sequence is TGTGCCAGCAGCTCAGACGCGGGGTACAATGAGCAGTTCTTC. This translates into CASSSDAGYNEQFF.

This clonotype has a count of ten or more. V usage is TRBV10-3 and J usage is TRBJ1-4; D may be TRBD1 (6 bases). Germline CDR1 ENHRY, CDR2 SYGVKD. The CDR3 loop spans 14 amino acids. V was clipped by 2 bases and J by 8 bases, with 12 bases between them. CDR3 DNA: TGTGCCATCAGTGAGCTGGGGGCGAGGGAAAAACTGTTTTTT. Protein sequence: CAISELGAREKLFF.

In its sample, this clonotype was seen many times. The rearrangement joins TRBV5-1 to TRBJ2-7; 9 bases match TRBD2. Losses at the gene ends were 0 bases for V and 0 bases for J; bases not matched to a gene: 4. The CDR3 sequence is 16 residues long. CDR1 is SGHRS and CDR2 is YFSETQ in the germline V gene. In DNA, the CDR3 is TGCGCCAGCAGCTTGGTCAGCGGGGGGAACTCCTACGAGCAGTACTTC. It codes for CASSLVSGGNSYEQYF.

This clonotype appeared many times. The chain combines TRBV7-9 with TRBJ2-7; a weak D match, TRBD1 (6 bases). CDR3 length: 14 residues. With 3 bases removed from V and 2 bases from J, the gap between germline ends came to 11 bases. CDR1 is SEHNR and CDR2 is FQNEAQ in the germline V gene (reference sequence). The CDR3 bases are TGTGCCAGCAGCTTTTATGACAGGACCTACGAGCAGTACTTC. As protein: CASSFYDRTYEQYF. The variable domain in full, completed from reference TRBV7-9 and TRBJ2-7, reads DTGVSQNPRHKITKRGQNVTFRCDPISEHNRLYWYRQTLGQGPEFLTYFQNEAQLEKSRLLSDRFSAERPKGSFSTLEIQRTEQGDSAMYLCASSFYDRTYEQYFGPGTRLTVT.

This clonotype was seen repeatedly, ten times or more. The chain is built from TRBV20-1 and TRBJ2-4, with 15 bases aligning to TRBD2. Germline V CDR1 and CDR2: DFQATT, SNEGSKA (reference sequence). V was clipped by 4 bases and J by 0 bases; unmatched bases: 4. This CDR3 region has 17 residues. The CDR3 DNA reads TGCAGTGCTAAAGGGACTAGCGGGGGGATAGCCAAAAACATTCAGTACTTC. It is translated as CSAKGTSGGIAKNIQYF.

This clonotype has a count of ten or more. This chain uses TRBV20-1 with TRBJ2-3; tentatively, D is TRBD1 or TRBD2 (6 bases each). CDR1 and CDR2 from the germline V gene are DFQATT and SNEGSKA (reference sequence). With 6 bases removed from V and 8 bases from J, the gap between germline ends came to 18 bases. The CDR3 is 13 amino acids. The CDR3 loop is CSAAEGDHGTQYF. The CDR3 region has the DNA TGCAGTGCAGCGGAGGGGGATCATGGTACGCAGTATTTT.

In its sample, this clonotype was seen a few times. The chain couples TRBV6-5 to TRBJ2-1; no firm D call. Trimming took off 0 bases at V and 0 bases at J, with 12 bases between the two ends. This CDR3 comprises 17 residues. Germline CDR1 MNHEY, CDR2 SVGAGI. As DNA, the CDR3 is TGTGCCAGCAGTTACTCGGTTCTCATACGCTCCTACAATGAGCAGTTCTTC. Amino acids: CASSYSVLIRSYNEQFF.

Concerning this clonotype: The junction and the germline gene differ at one end; a read error may be behind it. The genes are TRBV5-1 and TRBJ1-6; no reliable D call. The CDR3 is 15 residues long. In germline, CDR1 is SGHRS, CDR2 YFSETQ. The CDR3 coding sequence is TGCGCCAGCAGCTTGGCCGGGCGGGTGGATTCACCCCTCAACTTT. It encodes CASSLAGRVDSPLNF.

In this sample, this clonotype turned up many times. The chain employs TRBV6-6 and TRBJ1-1, with a weak D call TRBD1 (6 bases). The CDR3 sequence is 14 residues long. The V gene's germline CDR1 is MNHNY and CDR2 SVGAGI (reference sequence). Trimming removed 2 bases at V and 2 bases at J, with 9 bases between. CDR3 residues: CASSYRGGNTEAFF. CDR3 coding DNA: TGTGCCAGCAGTTACAGGGGGGGAAACACTGAAGCTTTCTTT.

This clonotype has at least ten counts. V gene TRBV18 combines with J gene TRBJ1-2, with TRBD1 matching 7 bases. The J segment lost 5 bases and the V segment lost 2 bases, leaving 2 bases of the junction unmatched. Germline values: CDR1 KGHSH, CDR2 LQKENI. This CDR3 comprises 13 residues. The CDR3 region is CASSPTGEYGYTF. The CDR3 DNA reads TGTGCCAGCTCACCAACAGGGGAGTATGGCTACACCTTC.

This clonotype was counted at least ten times. The chain combines TRBV18 with TRBJ2-2; the D gene is possibly TRBD1 (5 bases). Germline lookup yields CDR1 KGHSH and CDR2 LQKENI. Trimming stripped 3 bases from V and 2 bases from J, with 7 bases between. The CDR3 runs to 14 residues. The CDR3 protein is CASSPDRNTGELFF. The CDR3, as DNA: TGTGCCAGCTCACCCGACAGAAACACCGGGGAGCTGTTTTTT.

This clonotype appeared many times. The chain's CDR3 is CSAREPVGGTYEQYF. The CDR3 DNA reads TGCAGTGCTAGAGAGCCGGTCGGGGGTACCTACGAGCAGTACTTC. This rearrangement joins TRBV20-1 to TRBJ2-7, with D perhaps matching TRBD2 (6 bases). The CDR3 has 15 amino acids. Germline values: CDR1 DFQATT, CDR2 SNEGSKA (reference sequence). Trimming cost V 0 bases and J 2 bases, with 14 bases left between them.

This clonotype appeared many times. The V gene is TRBV20-1, the J gene TRBJ2-7; TRBD2 might be the D (5 bases). Trimming pared 3 bases from V and 4 bases from J, leaving 16 bases between. The CDR3 consists of 14 residues. The germline V gene has CDR1 DFQATT and CDR2 SNEGSKA (reference sequence). The CDR3 reads CSARARGSLYEQYF. CDR3 coding DNA: TGCAGTGCTAGGGCTCGGGGTAGTCTGTACGAGCAGTACTTC.

The sample holds a few counts of this clonotype. The V gene is TRBV6-5, the J gene TRBJ2-3, with TRBD1 identical over 10 bases. With 2 bases clipped from V and 7 bases from J, the junction kept 6 bases outside the gene matches. The CDR3 loop spans 15 amino acids. Germline lookup yields CDR1 MNHEY and CDR2 SVGAGI. This CDR3 is CASSYGTGAPNTQYF. In DNA, the CDR3 is TGTGCCAGCAGTTACGGGACAGGGGCCCCTAATACGCAGTATTTT.

This clonotype was seen only a few times. The J gene is TRBJ1-5, the V gene TRBV3-1; 7 nucleotides agree with TRBD1. Germline V gene lookup returns CDR1 LGHDT and CDR2 YNNKEL (reference sequence). There are 14 residues in the CDR3. V was clipped by 2 bases and J by 7 bases; unmatched bases: 5. The CDR3 region has the DNA TGTGCCAGCAGCCAAAGACAGGGAGGGCAGCCCCAGCATTTT. It codes for CASSQRQGGQPQHF.

At least ten counts were recorded for this clonotype. The chain couples TRBV5-1 to TRBJ2-1; D is unresolved. V shed 4 bases and J shed 0 bases, with 14 bases lying between them. The V gene's germline CDR1 is SGHRS and CDR2 YFSETQ. The CDR3 contains 16 residues. DNA of the CDR3: TGCGCCAGCAGCAGATCGACCGATCCCTCCTACAATGAGCAGTTCTTC. Translating it yields CASSRSTDPSYNEQFF.

This clonotype was observed a few times. A much larger clone sits a single nucleotide away, making a read error possible. The rearrangement joins TRBV18 to TRBJ1-4, with D unresolved. The CDR3 contains 14 residues. Looked up from germline, CDR1 is KGHSH and CDR2 is LQKENI. V was pared by 2 bases and J by 2 bases, with 6 bases between. DNA for the CDR3: TGTGCCAGCTCACCAAGAAAGACTAATGAAAAACTGTTTTTT. It yields the protein CASSPRKTNEKLFF.

This clonotype was recorded many times. The chain has TRBV27 and TRBJ2-3, with D possibly being TRBD1 (6 bases). Germline loops: CDR1 MNHEY, CDR2 SMNVEV (reference sequence). V was shortened by 7 bases and J by 4 bases, with 18 bases between the two germline ends. The CDR3 spans 15 residues. The CDR3 DNA reads as TGTGCCAGCACTCCTTTGAATACAGGGTCAGATACGCAGTATTTT. Its translation: CASTPLNTGSDTQYF.

This clonotype was detected ten times or more. The V and J genes are TRBV2 and TRBJ2-2; D is unresolved. The ends were cut back, 6 bases at V and 4 bases at J, with 6 bases in the middle. This CDR3 comprises 12 residues. Germline V gene lookup returns CDR1 SNHLY and CDR2 FYNNEI. The DNA for the CDR3 is TGTGCCAGCAGAAGTAGCACCGGGGAGCTGTTTTTT. This gives the protein CASRSSTGELFF.

This clonotype appeared many times. This rearrangement joins TRBV4-1 to TRBJ2-7; 10 nucleotides match TRBD1. CDR1 and CDR2 from the germline V gene are MGHRA and YSYEKL. The CDR3 is 16 amino acids. V was pared by 6 bases and J by 5 bases, with 13 bases of the junction left unmatched. The CDR3 DNA is TGCGCCAGCAGACGAGGATTCCGGGACAGGGGCCACGAGCAGTACTTC. This codes for CASRRGFRDRGHEQYF.

This clonotype was seen a handful of times. The chain carries TRBV29-1 and TRBJ2-7; possibly TRBD1 for D (6 bases). Trimming removed 0 bases from V and 6 bases from J, with 18 bases in between. Germline V lookup: CDR1 SQVTM, CDR2 ANQGSEA. This CDR3 is 15 amino acids long. The CDR3 DNA sequence: TGCAGCGTTGAAGATGCAGGGGATCCCCTAGGCGAGCAGTACTTC. This translates into CSVEDAGDPLGEQYF.

This clonotype was seen ten or more times. The chain couples TRBV4-1 to TRBJ2-3; no clear D. There are 15 residues in the CDR3. Germline CDR1 is MGHRA and CDR2 is YSYEKL. Trimming pared 1 base from V and 1 base from J, leaving 9 bases between. CDR3 in DNA: TGCGCCAGCAGCCAAGTGGCGAGACGCACAGATACGCAGTATTTT. Amino acid sequence: CASSQVARRTDTQYF.

This clonotype was detected ten times or more. The chain carries TRBV11-2 and TRBJ2-7; 11 positions match TRBD2. The CDR3 covers 13 residues. Trimming took 3 bases from V and 5 from J; bases not matched to a gene: 0. The germline CDR1 and CDR2 sequences are SGHAT and FQNNGV. The CDR3: CASSLGLADEQYF. The CDR3 DNA reads TGTGCCAGCAGCTTGGGACTAGCGGACGAGCAGTACTTC.

This clonotype was found many times. The chain has TRBV7-9 and TRBJ2-1; no reliable D call. The germline V and J ends were trimmed by 6 bases and 4 bases, with 1 base remaining between them. This CDR3 is built from 10 residues. The germline V gene has CDR1 SEHNR and CDR2 FQNEAQ (reference sequence). In nucleotides, the CDR3 is TGTGCCAGCAGTTACAATGAGCAGTTCTTC. This sequence encodes CASSYNEQFF.

This clonotype was counted many times. The chain combines TRBV10-3 with TRBJ2-2; D may be TRBD1 (5 bases). Germline CDR1 is ENHRY and CDR2 is SYGVKD. The CDR3 sequence is 15 residues long. Trimming stripped 10 bases from V and 0 bases from J, with 15 bases between. CDR3 region: CATLSDRTNTGELFF. CDR3 in DNA: TGTGCCACCCTTAGTGACAGAACGAACACCGGGGAGCTGTTTTTT.

This clonotype was observed at least ten times. This chain connects TRBV20-1 to TRBJ1-4; D is undetermined. CDR1 and CDR2 from the germline V gene are DFQATT and SNEGSKA (reference sequence). V was clipped by 5 bases and J by 0 bases, with 7 bases between them. CDR3 length: 13 residues. The CDR3 DNA reads as TGCAGTGCTTCAGGCTCAACTAATGAAAAACTGTTTTTT. Translated: CSASGSTNEKLFF.

V and J are TRBV20-1 and TRBJ2-1, with D tentatively TRBD1 (6 bases). Germline loops: CDR1 DFQATT, CDR2 SNEGSKA (reference sequence). V lost 3 bases, J lost 9 bases, and 18 bases lay in between. The CDR3 consists of 14 residues. CDR3 protein: CSASSKQGKFEQFF. The CDR3 nucleotides read TGCAGTGCTAGTAGTAAACAGGGAAAATTTGAGCAGTTCTTC.

This clonotype was counted ten times or more. The J gene is TRBJ2-5, the V gene TRBV5-6; no firm D call. Germline CDR1 is SGHDT and CDR2 is YYEEEE. V was cut by 3 bases and J by 2 bases, with 2 bases left in between. The CDR3 is made up of 11 amino acids. The CDR3 nucleotides read TGTGCCAGCAGCTCTCAAGAGACCCAGTACTTC. This gives the protein CASSSQETQYF. The entire variable domain, with the rest obtained from reference TRBV5-6 and TRBJ2-5, is as follows: DAGVTQSPTHLIKTRGQQVTLRCSPKSGHDTVSWYQQALGQGPQFIFQYYEEEERQRGNFPDRFSGHQFPNYSSELNVNALLLGDSALYLCASSSQETQYFGPGTRLLVL.

This clonotype was observed at least ten times. The chain employs TRBV7-2 and TRBJ2-7, with TRBD1 identical over 10 bases. Germline CDR1 and CDR2: SGHTA and FQGNSA. The J segment lost 2 bases and the V segment lost 5 bases, leaving 0 bases of the junction unmatched. CDR3 length: 13 amino acids. The CDR3 bases are TGTGCCAGCAGCGGACAGGGGGCCTACGAGCAGTACTTC. This gives the protein CASSGQGAYEQYF.